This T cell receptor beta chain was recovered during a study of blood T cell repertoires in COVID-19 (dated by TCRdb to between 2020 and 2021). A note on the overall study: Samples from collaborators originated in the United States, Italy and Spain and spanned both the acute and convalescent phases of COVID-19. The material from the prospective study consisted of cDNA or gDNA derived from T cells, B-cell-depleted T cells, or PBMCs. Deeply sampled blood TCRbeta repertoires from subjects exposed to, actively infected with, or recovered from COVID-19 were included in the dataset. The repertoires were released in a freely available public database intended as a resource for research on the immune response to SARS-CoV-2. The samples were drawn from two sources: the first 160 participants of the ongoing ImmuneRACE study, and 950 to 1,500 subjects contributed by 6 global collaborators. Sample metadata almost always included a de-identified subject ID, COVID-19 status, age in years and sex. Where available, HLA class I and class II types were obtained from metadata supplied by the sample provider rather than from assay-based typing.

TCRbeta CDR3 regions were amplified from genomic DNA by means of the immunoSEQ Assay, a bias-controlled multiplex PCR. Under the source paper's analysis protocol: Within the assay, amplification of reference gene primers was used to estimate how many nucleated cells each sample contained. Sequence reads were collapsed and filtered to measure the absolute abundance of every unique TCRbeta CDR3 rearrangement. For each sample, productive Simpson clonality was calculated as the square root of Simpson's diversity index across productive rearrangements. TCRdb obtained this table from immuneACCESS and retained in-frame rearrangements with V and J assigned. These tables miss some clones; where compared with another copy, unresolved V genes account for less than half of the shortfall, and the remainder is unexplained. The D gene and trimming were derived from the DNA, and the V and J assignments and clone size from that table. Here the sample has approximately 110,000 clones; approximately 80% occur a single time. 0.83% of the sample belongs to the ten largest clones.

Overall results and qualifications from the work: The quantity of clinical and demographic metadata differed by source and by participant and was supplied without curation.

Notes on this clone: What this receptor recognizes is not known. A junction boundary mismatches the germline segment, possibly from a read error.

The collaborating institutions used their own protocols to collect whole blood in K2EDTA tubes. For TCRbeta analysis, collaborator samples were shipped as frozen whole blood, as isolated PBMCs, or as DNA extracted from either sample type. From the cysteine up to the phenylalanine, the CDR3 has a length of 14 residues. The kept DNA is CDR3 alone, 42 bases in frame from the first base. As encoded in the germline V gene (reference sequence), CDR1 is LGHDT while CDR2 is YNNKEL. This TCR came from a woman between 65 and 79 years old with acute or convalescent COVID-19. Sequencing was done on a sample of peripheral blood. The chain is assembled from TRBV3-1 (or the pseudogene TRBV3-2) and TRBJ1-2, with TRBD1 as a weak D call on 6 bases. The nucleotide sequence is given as TGTGCCAGCACCCAAGGGGGGCATGACTATGGCTACACCTTC. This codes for CASTQGGHDYGYTF.